This T cell receptor beta chain comes out of a study of blood T cells in healthy people across ages. With respect to this clonotype: This could be a read error, since a much larger clone is one nucleotide away.

Combining a sample-barcoded 5' primer with a J-beta primer mix, a second PCR ran for about 7 to 11 cycles. TCRdb used MiXCR to reprocess the 5' RACE reads, holding one entry per CDR3 protein. The data hold roughly 1.7 million distinct CDR3 sequences, with 30% to 35% observed a single time. Every donor gave about 9 milliliters of peripheral blood. CDR1 is ENHRY, CDR2 SYGVKD, per germline. The CDR3 totals 13 residues. Sequencing input: blood. The TCR comes from a woman younger than 45 in good health. The chain carries TRBV10-3 and TRBJ2-5, with TRBD1 as a possible D gene (5 bases). CDR3 in DNA: TGTGCCATCCGTGAGAGACAGAAAGAGACCCAGTACTTC. Translation gives CAIRERQKETQYF.